This T cell receptor beta chain was recovered during a study of T cell clones after liver transplantation. Study background: Standard immunosuppression, with no induction, continued until 12-24 months after transplant.

Clones were read by immunoSEQ multiplex PCR, and TCRdb kept only the in-frame ones, dropping some. The sample comprises tens of thousands of clones, over 70% of which are singletons, and approximately 0.81% rests with the top ten. Trimming removed 1 base from V and 0 bases from J; junction bases left unmatched: 5. This CDR3 is built from 17 residues. CDR1 is SGHDN and CDR2 is FVKESK in the germline V gene. Source: CD4+ T cells from blood, taken 12 months after liver transplant. The receptor was isolated from a human patient who received a liver transplant. Some T cells may be transferred from the graft donor. The V gene is TRBV14, the J gene TRBJ2-2; 7 nucleotides line up with TRBD2. The CDR3 nucleotides are TGTGCCAGCAGCCAAGGTTCGAGCGGGACGAACACCGGGGAGCTGTTTTTT. Its protein is CASSQGSSGTNTGELFF. The variable domain in full, completed from reference TRBV14 and TRBJ2-2, reads EAGVTQFPSHSVIEKGQTVTLRCDPISGHDNLYWYRRVMGKEIKFLLHFVKESKQDESGMPNNRFLAERTGGTYSTLKVQPAELEDSGVYFCASSQGSSGTNTGELFFGEGSRLTVL.